A single TCR beta chain is shown here with its context. The sample belongs to a study of blood T cell repertoires in COVID-19. Study-wide context: COVID-19 samples from acute and convalescent phases originated in the United States, Italy and Spain. PBMCs, B-cell-depleted T cells, or T cells were the source of the cDNA or gDNA that made up the material.

This CDR3 comprises 16 residues. The trim removed 0 bases at V and 8 bases at J, leaving 7 bases unmatched. Germline assignment: CDR1 LNHNV and CDR2 YYDKDF (reference sequence). In the authors' workflow: Reference gene primer amplification in the assay estimated nucleated cell counts. The table came from immunoSEQ multiplex PCR; TCRdb's copy has only in-frame clones and leaves some out. The DNA was the basis for D and trimming; V, J and clone size are from that table. The repertoire holds more than 200,000 clones, with roughly 90% as singletons. The rearrangement uses TRBV15 and TRBJ2-3; 11 nucleotides line up with TRBD2. The source material was peripheral blood. This TCR was sampled from a woman in her thirties or forties who had recovered from COVID-19. The CDR3 DNA sequence: TGTGCCACCAGCAGAGATCTAGCGGGGGGCCTGACTACGCAGTATTTT. Translating gives CATSRDLAGGLTTQYF.